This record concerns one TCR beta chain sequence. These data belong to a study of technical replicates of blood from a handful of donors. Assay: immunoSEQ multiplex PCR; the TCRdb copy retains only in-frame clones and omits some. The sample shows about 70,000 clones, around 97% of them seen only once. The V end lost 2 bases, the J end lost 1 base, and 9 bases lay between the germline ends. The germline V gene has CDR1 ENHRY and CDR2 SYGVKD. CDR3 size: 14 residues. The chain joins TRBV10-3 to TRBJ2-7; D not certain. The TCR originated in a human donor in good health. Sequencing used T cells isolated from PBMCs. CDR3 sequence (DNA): TGTGCCATCAGTGAGGAGGTATCATCCTACGAGCAGTACTTC. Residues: CAISEEVSSYEQYF.